The present TCR beta chain was sequenced within a study of molecular identifiers for immune sequencing clone quantification. Bulk TCR libraries were made with methods that had been previously described and with listed TCR primers. MiXCR was run by TCRdb on the PCR reads, yielding one entry per CDR3 protein. This sample yields about 500,000 distinct CDR3 sequences, of which roughly 23% are seen a single time; more than 0.8% belongs to the top ten. V gave up 2 bases and J gave up 0 bases, with 7 bases separating them. Germline-derived CDR1 and CDR2 are SGHTA and FQGNSA. The CDR3 is made up of 14 amino acids. This clonotype showed up many times. In the sort, naive CD8 T cells were defined as CD8+CD4-CCR7+CD45RA+.

The TCR was taken from a human donor in good health. Some libraries in this study had Jurkat cell RNA spiked in. The rearrangement joins TRBV7-2 to TRBJ1-1; D unresolved. Sequenced material: naive CD8+ T cells from blood, with Jurkat cell RNA spiked in. Specified subset: FACS-sorted CD8+CD4-CCR7+CD45RA+ naive T cells. CDR3 in amino acids: CASSLTQMNTEAFF. Here the CDR3 DNA reads TGTGCCAGCAGCTTAACGCAGATGAACACTGAAGCTTTCTTT. Full variable domain (missing parts from reference TRBV7-2 and TRBJ1-1): GAGVSQSPSNKVTEKGKDVELRCDPISGHTALYWYRQSLGQGLEFLIYFQGNSAPDKSGLPSDRFSAERTGGSVSTLTIQRTQQEDSAVYLCASSLTQMNTEAFFGQGTRLTVV.